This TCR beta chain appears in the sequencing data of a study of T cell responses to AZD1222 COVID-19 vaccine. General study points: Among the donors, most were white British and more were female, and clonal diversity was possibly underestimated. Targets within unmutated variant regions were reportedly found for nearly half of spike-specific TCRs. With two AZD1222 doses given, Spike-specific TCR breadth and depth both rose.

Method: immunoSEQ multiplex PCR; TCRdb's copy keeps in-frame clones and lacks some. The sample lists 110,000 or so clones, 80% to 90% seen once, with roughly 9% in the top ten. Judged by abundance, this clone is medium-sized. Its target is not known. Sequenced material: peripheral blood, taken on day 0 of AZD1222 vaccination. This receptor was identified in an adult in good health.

CDR3 region: CASRSQENTEAFF. DNA of the CDR3: TGCGCCAGTCGCTCACAGGAGAACACTGAAGCTTTCTTT. The chain couples TRBV10-2 to TRBJ1-1, with TRBD1 as a possible D gene (5 bases). The V and J ends lost 9 bases and 1 base respectively, with 12 bases between them. CDR3 length equals 13 residues. Per the germline V gene, CDR1 is WSHSY and CDR2 is SAAADI.